These 10 T cell receptor beta chains were all obtained from the same sample, sequenced in a study of identical twins. MiXCR was run by TCRdb on the 5' RACE reads, yielding one entry per CDR3 protein. This table has roughly 250,000 distinct CDR3 sequences, about an eighth appearing once. The sample comprised memory (CD45RO+) T cells sorted from blood. The receptors stem from a woman in her late teens or twenties in good health.

The chain employs TRBV12-3 or TRBV12-4 and TRBJ2-7; no clear D gene. This CDR3 has 11 residues. Trimming cost V 6 bases and J 7 bases, with 10 bases left between them. The CDR3 here is CASSFLSEQYF. The DNA of the CDR3 is TGTGCCAGCAGCTTCTTATCGGAGCAGTACTTC.

This chain uses TRBV7-2 with TRBJ1-5, with a possible D match to TRBD1 (6 bases). CDR3 size: 16 residues. The germline gives CDR1 SGHTA, CDR2 FQGNSA. With 5 bases removed from V and 4 bases from J, the gap between germline ends came to 18 bases. The CDR3 region is CASSLGDTRGNQPQHF. CDR3 nucleotide sequence: TGTGCCAGCAGCCTGGGGGACACGAGGGGGAATCAGCCCCAGCATTTT.

The sample holds a few counts of this clonotype. The chain links TRBV12-3 or TRBV12-4 to TRBJ2-3, with unresolved D. The V end was cut by 5 bases, the J end by 6 bases, with 12 bases between. The CDR3 length is 13 residues. As DNA, the CDR3 is TGTGCCAGCAGTGCTCAGGTGGGGGATACGCAGTATTTT. Encoded protein: CASSAQVGDTQYF.

This sequence joins TRBV20-1 and TRBJ2-3; the D gene is possibly TRBD2 (5 bases). V was pared by 7 bases and J by 2 bases, with 13 bases between. The CDR3 is made up of 13 amino acids. Per germline, CDR1 DFQATT and CDR2 SNEGSKA (reference sequence). The CDR3 DNA sequence: TGCAGTGGTAAGGTCGGGAACACAGATACGCAGTATTTT. The encoded protein is CSGKVGNTDTQYF.

J is TRBJ2-2 and V is TRBV7-3; a weak D match, TRBD2 (5 bases). Trimming left V 5 bases short and J 5 bases short, with 12 bases between. The CDR3 covers 14 residues. CDR1 and CDR2 from the germline V gene are SGHTA and FQGTGA. The CDR3 protein is CASSNSRETGELFF. The CDR3 coding sequence is TGTGCCAGCAGCAACTCTAGGGAGACCGGGGAGCTGTTTTTT.

In this sample, this clonotype turned up many times. The CDR3 reads CASSLVEGYEQYF. The CDR3 DNA reads TGCGCCAGCAGCTTGGTGGAGGGGTACGAGCAGTACTTC. This rearrangement joins TRBV5-1 to TRBJ2-7, with D possibly being TRBD2 (6 bases). Per germline, CDR1 SGHRS and CDR2 YFSETQ. V lost 0 bases to trimming and J lost 4 bases, with 8 bases between them. The CDR3 spans 13 residues.

The J gene is TRBJ1-1, the V gene TRBV19; tentatively, D is TRBD1 (5 bases). The CDR3 consists of 18 residues. Trimming shortened V by 4 bases and J by 0 bases, and 21 bases separated the two germline ends. Germline V gene lookup returns CDR1 LNHDA and CDR2 SQIVND (reference sequence). As DNA, the CDR3 is TGTGCCAGTAGTAAGTATCGGGGCCTGGGATGGATGAACACTGAAGCTTTCTTT. Residues: CASSKYRGLGWMNTEAFF.

This chain connects TRBV27 to TRBJ2-5; perhaps D is TRBD1 or TRBD2 (5 bases each). The CDR3 runs to 14 residues. The germline CDR1 and CDR2 sequences are MNHEY and SMNVEV (reference sequence). The germline V and J ends were trimmed by 8 bases and 5 bases, with 18 bases remaining between them. DNA of the CDR3: TGTGCCAGCTCCACTACCCTAGCAGGGGAGACCCAGTACTTC. It yields the protein CASSTTLAGETQYF.

This clonotype was observed a handful of times. The CDR3 DNA follows: TGTGCCAGCAGCCCCCGACTAGCGACCACCTACAATGAGCAGTTCTTC. Translating gives CASSPRLATTYNEQFF. V and J are TRBV3-1 and TRBJ2-1; the match to TRBD2 covers 8 bases. Germline CDR1 and CDR2: LGHDT and YNNKEL (reference sequence). With V trimmed by 4 bases and J by 2 bases, 7 bases remained unmatched. There are 16 residues in the CDR3.

Only a few counts were recorded for this clonotype. The J gene is TRBJ2-1, the V gene TRBV19; tentative D call: TRBD2 (6 bases). The CDR3 spans 15 residues. Deletions cut 7 bases from V and 0 bases from J, with 13 bases between. Germline V gene lookup returns CDR1 LNHDA and CDR2 SQIVND (reference sequence). CDR3 residues: CASTPGLRSYNEQFF. The CDR3, as DNA: TGTGCCAGTACCCCGGGACTTCGCTCCTACAATGAGCAGTTCTTC.